These T cell receptor beta chains were read from a single sample in a study of control samples from healthy donors and cancer patients. The assay was immunoSEQ multiplex PCR, and TCRdb's table has in-frame clones only and misses some. Altogether about 220,000 clones are present, about 94% being singletons, with the ten largest covering approximately 1.5%. Sequenced sample: blood. The receptors were gathered from a man between 45 and 60 years old in good health. Each CDR3 is given with its conserved first and last residue. A D gene is named only where the DNA matches it firmly. Expanded clones are given a class, and other clones once, few, many or no size at all.

clone size: few
D gene: .
J gene: TRBJ1-2
V gene: TRBV5-8
CDR3 DNA: TGTGCCAGCAGCTATGGAATTCTGGACACCTTC
CDR3 protein: CASSYGILDTF

clone size: once
D gene: .
J gene: TRBJ1-5
V gene: TRBV7-6
CDR3 DNA: TGTGCCAGCAGCTTAGACAGGGAAGAGCCCCAGCATTTT
CDR3 protein: CASSLDREEPQHF

clone size: .
D gene: TRBD1
J gene: TRBJ2-3
V gene: TRBV28
CDR3 DNA: TGTGCCACCAATAAGGACAGGTCACTAGAAGGGATCACAGATACGCAGTATTTT
CDR3 protein: CATNKDRSLEGITDTQYF

clone size: .
D gene: .
J gene: TRBJ1-6
V gene: TRBV9
CDR3 DNA: TGTGCCAGCAGCGTATTTAGTAGCCTTGATAATTCACCCCTCCACTTT
CDR3 protein: CASSVFSSLDNSPLHF

clone size: once
D gene: .
J gene: TRBJ1-2
V gene: TRBV5-6
CDR3 DNA: TGTGCCAGCAGCTTGAGAGATTATGGCTACACCTTC
CDR3 protein: CASSLRDYGYTF

clone size: .
D gene: .
J gene: TRBJ2-1
V gene: TRBV5-6
CDR3 DNA: TGTGCCAGCAGCTTGGGCGACCTGCACAATGAGCAGTTCTTC
CDR3 protein: CASSLGDLHNEQFF

clone size: .
D gene: .
J gene: TRBJ1-5
V gene: TRBV6-5
CDR3 DNA: TGTGCCAGCACTGGATTCCTTAGCAATCAGCCCCAGCATTTT
CDR3 protein: CASTGFLSNQPQHF

clone size: .
D gene: .
J gene: TRBJ2-3
V gene: TRBV11-2
CDR3 DNA: TGTGCCAGCAGCGATACAGGCAACTTTCGGCAATATTTT
CDR3 protein: CASSDTGNFRQYF

clone size: .
D gene: .
J gene: TRBJ1-6
V gene: TRBV5-1
CDR3 DNA: TGCGCCAGCAGCTTGGAGGAGGTGAGTAATTCACCCCTCCACTTT
CDR3 protein: CASSLEEVSNSPLHF

clone size: .
D gene: .
J gene: TRBJ1-4
V gene: TRBV7-9
CDR3 DNA: TGTGCCAGCAGCTGGACGGGTGAAAAACTGTTTTTT
CDR3 protein: CASSWTGEKLFF

clone size: .
D gene: .
J gene: TRBJ2-2
V gene: TRBV30
CDR3 DNA: TGTGCCTGGAGTGTATCCCCCGGGGGGCCTACCGGGGAGCTGTTTTTT
CDR3 protein: CAWSVSPGGPTGELFF

clone size: .
D gene: TRBD2
J gene: TRBJ2-2
V gene: TRBV4-2
CDR3 DNA: TGTGCCAGCAGCCAGGGTACTAGCGGGGAGAACACCGGGGAGCTGTTTTTT
CDR3 protein: CASSQGTSGENTGELFF

clone size: .
D gene: .
J gene: TRBJ1-1
V gene: TRBV7-3
CDR3 DNA: TGTGCCAGCAGCTTAGACAGGACCACTGAAGCTTTCTTT
CDR3 protein: CASSLDRTTEAFF

clone size: once
D gene: .
J gene: TRBJ1-4
V gene: TRBV6-6
CDR3 DNA: TGTGCCAGCAGTTATCGTTCCGGCCCCAAATTTGAAAAACTGTTTTTT
CDR3 protein: CASSYRSGPKFEKLFF

clone size: .
D gene: .
J gene: TRBJ2-3
V gene: TRBV9
CDR3 DNA: TGTGCCAGCAGCGTAGGGGGGACCAGGAGCACAGATACGCAGTATTTT
CDR3 protein: CASSVGGTRSTDTQYF

clone size: .
D gene: .
J gene: TRBJ2-7
V gene: TRBV28
CDR3 DNA: TGTGCCAGCACTATCAACTCAGGTTCCGCCTACGAGCAGTACTTC
CDR3 protein: CASTINSGSAYEQYF

clone size: .
D gene: .
J gene: TRBJ1-3
V gene: TRBV28
CDR3 DNA: TGTGCCAGCAGCTCCGGGGGTGCTGGAAACACCATATATTTT
CDR3 protein: CASSSGGAGNTIYF

clone size: .
D gene: TRBD1
J gene: TRBJ2-1
V gene: TRBV6-5
CDR3 DNA: TGTGCCAGCAGTTACGTGACAGGGAGTAATGAGCAGTTCTTC
CDR3 protein: CASSYVTGSNEQFF

clone size: .
D gene: TRBD2
J gene: TRBJ2-1
V gene: TRBV6-1
CDR3 DNA: TGTGCCAGCAGTGCCCGGGGGGGGAGCAATGAGCAGTTCTTC
CDR3 protein: CASSARGGSNEQFF

clone size: .
D gene: TRBD1
J gene: TRBJ2-2
V gene: TRBV7-8
CDR3 DNA: TGTGCCAGCAGCAACCCGGGGACAGGGAGGACCGGGGAGCTGTTTTTT
CDR3 protein: CASSNPGTGRTGELFF

clone size: .
D gene: .
J gene: TRBJ2-1
V gene: TRBV20-1
CDR3 DNA: TGCAGTGCTAGTGGGGTCCCTCATGAGCAGTTCTTC
CDR3 protein: CSASGVPHEQFF

clone size: .
D gene: .
J gene: TRBJ2-3
V gene: TRBV10-1
CDR3 DNA: TGCGCCAGCAGCCGGACAGCCGACCCAGATACGCAGTATTTT
CDR3 protein: CASSRTADPDTQYF

clone size: .
D gene: .
J gene: TRBJ2-2
V gene: TRBV11-3
CDR3 DNA: TGTGCCAGCAGCCGTCTGGGGGTCACCGGGGAGCTGTTTTTT
CDR3 protein: CASSRLGVTGELFF

clone size: .
D gene: .
J gene: TRBJ2-3
V gene: TRBV19
CDR3 DNA: TGTGCCAGTAGTATGGGCTGGGGCCTGGCGGCAGATACGCAGTATTTT
CDR3 protein: CASSMGWGLAADTQYF

clone size: once
D gene: .
J gene: TRBJ1-5
V gene: TRBV28
CDR3 DNA: TGTGCCAGCAGGCCGGGGTTGGAACAGCCCCAGCATTTT
CDR3 protein: CASRPGLEQPQHF

clone size: .
D gene: .
J gene: TRBJ1-1
V gene: TRBV30
CDR3 DNA: TGTGCCTGGAGTGTACTTGGAGCAACCAACACTGAAGCTTTCTTT
CDR3 protein: CAWSVLGATNTEAFF

clone size: .
D gene: TRBD2
J gene: TRBJ2-1
V gene: TRBV7-6
CDR3 DNA: TGTGCCAGCAGCTTGCGGCTAGCGGGGAGGGATGAGCAGTTCTTC
CDR3 protein: CASSLRLAGRDEQFF

clone size: once
D gene: TRBD1
J gene: TRBJ1-4
V gene: TRBV6-6
CDR3 DNA: TGTGCCAGCAGTCCAAAAGGGTCATACAGGGGAAGCGAAAAACTGTTTTTT
CDR3 protein: CASSPKGSYRGSEKLFF

clone size: .
D gene: .
J gene: TRBJ1-1
V gene: TRBV7-2
CDR3 DNA: TGTGCCAGCAGCCCCCTCGACAGGCTGAACACTGAAGCTTTCTTT
CDR3 protein: CASSPLDRLNTEAFF